Given below is one T cell receptor (beta chain) in context. Each participant's cohort was designated according to participant-reported clinical history. Assay used: immunoSEQ multiplex PCR; TCRdb lists only in-frame clones, some missing. Here the sample spans over 150,000 clones, roughly 80% being singletons. This specimen belongs to a study of blood T cell repertoires in COVID-19. Background on the study: PBMCs, B-cell-depleted T cells, or T cells were the source of the cDNA or gDNA that made up the material.

V shed 5 bases and J 8 bases; nucleotides not matched to a gene: 9. CDR3 length: 14 amino acids. Germline V gene sequence: CDR1 SGHVS, CDR2 FNYEAQ. Material for sequencing was PBMCs or T cells enriched from blood (not recorded which). The chain links TRBV7-6 to TRBJ2-1, with 7 bases fitting TRBD2. The TCR comes from a man between 35 and 55 years old who had recovered from COVID-19. CDR3 bases: TGTGCCAGCAGCGGGACTATAACCCCCGATGAGCAGTTCTTC. Translation: CASSGTITPDEQFF.